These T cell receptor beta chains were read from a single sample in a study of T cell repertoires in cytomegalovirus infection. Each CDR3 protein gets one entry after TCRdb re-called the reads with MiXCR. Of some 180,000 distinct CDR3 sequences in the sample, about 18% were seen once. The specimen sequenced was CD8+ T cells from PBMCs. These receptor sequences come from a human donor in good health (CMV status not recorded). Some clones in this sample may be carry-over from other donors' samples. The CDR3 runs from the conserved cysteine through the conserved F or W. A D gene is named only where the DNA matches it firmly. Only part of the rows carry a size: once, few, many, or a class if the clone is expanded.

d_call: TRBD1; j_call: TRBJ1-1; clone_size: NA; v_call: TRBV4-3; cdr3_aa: CASSQDEGAGEAFF; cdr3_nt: TGCGCCAGCAGCCAAGATGAGGGGGCTGGTGAAGCTTTCTTT
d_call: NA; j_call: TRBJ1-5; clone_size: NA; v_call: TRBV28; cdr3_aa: CASSLEYQGNQPQHF; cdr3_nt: TGTGCCAGCAGTTTGGAGTATCAAGGCAATCAGCCCCAGCATTTT
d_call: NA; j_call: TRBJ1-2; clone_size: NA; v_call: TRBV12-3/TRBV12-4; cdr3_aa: CAITVGTVDYGYTF; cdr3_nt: TGTGCCATCACGGTGGGGACGGTTGATTATGGCTACACCTTC
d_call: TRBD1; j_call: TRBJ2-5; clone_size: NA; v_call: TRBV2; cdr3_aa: CASSGQGRQETQYF; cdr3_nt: TGTGCCAGCAGCGGACAGGGAAGGCAAGAGACCCAGTACTTC
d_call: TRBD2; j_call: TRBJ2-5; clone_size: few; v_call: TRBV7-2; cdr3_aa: CASSFVGGGALETQYF; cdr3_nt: TGTGCCAGCAGCTTCGTCGGCGGGGGGGCGTTAGAGACCCAGTACTTC
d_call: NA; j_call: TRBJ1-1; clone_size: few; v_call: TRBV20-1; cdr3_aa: CSARELGPPGRTEAFF; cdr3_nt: TGCAGTGCTAGAGAATTAGGGCCGCCCGGGCGGACTGAAGCTTTCTTT
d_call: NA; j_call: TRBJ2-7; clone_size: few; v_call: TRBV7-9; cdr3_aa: CASSPRGRSSYEQYF; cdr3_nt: TGTGCCAGCAGCCCCCGGGGCAGGAGCTCCTACGAGCAGTACTTC
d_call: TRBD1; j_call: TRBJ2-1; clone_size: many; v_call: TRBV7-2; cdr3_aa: CASHPGTASYNEQFF; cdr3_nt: TGTGCCAGCCACCCCGGGACAGCCTCCTACAATGAGCAGTTCTTC
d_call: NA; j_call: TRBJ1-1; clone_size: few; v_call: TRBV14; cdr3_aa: CASSPIDSMNTEAFF; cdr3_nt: TGTGCCAGCAGCCCAATCGACAGCATGAACACTGAAGCTTTCTTT
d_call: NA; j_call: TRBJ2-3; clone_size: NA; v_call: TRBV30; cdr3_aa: CAWRREGLGDTQYF; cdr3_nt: TGTGCCTGGCGGAGGGAAGGCTTAGGAGATACGCAGTATTTT
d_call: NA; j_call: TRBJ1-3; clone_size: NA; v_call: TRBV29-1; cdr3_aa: CSAGRAGNTIYF; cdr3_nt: TGCAGCGCGGGGAGGGCTGGAAACACCATATATTTT
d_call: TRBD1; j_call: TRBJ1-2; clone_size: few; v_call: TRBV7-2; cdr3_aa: CAKGGGAGGYTF; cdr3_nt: TGTGCCAAAGGAGGGGGCGCAGGGGGCTACACCTTC
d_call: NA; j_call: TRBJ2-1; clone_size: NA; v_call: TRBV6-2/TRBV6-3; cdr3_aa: CASTPGHPIYNEQFF; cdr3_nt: TGTGCCAGTACCCCGGGACACCCGATTTACAATGAGCAGTTCTTC
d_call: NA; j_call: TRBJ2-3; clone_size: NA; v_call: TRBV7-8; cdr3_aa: CASTLDRPSTDTQYF; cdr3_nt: TGTGCCAGCACCCTAGACAGACCGAGCACAGATACGCAGTATTTT
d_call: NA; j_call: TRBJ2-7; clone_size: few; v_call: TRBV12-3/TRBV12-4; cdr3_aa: CASSPGGASYEQYF; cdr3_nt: TGTGCCAGCAGCCCTGGAGGGGCCAGCTACGAGCAGTACTTC
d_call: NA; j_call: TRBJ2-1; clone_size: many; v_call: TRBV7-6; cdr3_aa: CASSPGRGGGQFF; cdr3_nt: TGTGCCAGCAGCCCTGGACGCGGAGGAGGGCAGTTCTTC
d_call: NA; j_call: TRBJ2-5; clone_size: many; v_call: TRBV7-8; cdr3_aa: CASSRPGEAGEAQYF; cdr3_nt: TGTGCCAGCAGCCGTCCCGGCGAGGCAGGGGAAGCCCAGTACTTC
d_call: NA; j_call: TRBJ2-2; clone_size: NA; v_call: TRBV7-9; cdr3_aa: CASRATGELFF; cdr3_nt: TGTGCCAGTCGTGCGACCGGGGAGCTGTTTTTT
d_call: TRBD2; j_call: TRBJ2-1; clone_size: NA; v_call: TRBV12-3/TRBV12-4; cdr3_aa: CASLGTSGPYNEQFF; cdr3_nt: TGTGCCAGCCTCGGGACTAGCGGACCTTACAATGAGCAGTTCTTC
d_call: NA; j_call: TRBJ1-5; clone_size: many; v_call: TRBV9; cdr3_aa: CASSVGEGPGQPQHF; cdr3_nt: TGTGCCAGCAGCGTAGGCGAAGGGCCGGGTCAGCCCCAGCATTTT
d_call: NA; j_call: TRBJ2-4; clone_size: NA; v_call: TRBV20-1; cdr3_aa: CSAKAATKNIQYF; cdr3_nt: TGCAGTGCTAAGGCCGCCACCAAAAACATTCAGTACTTC
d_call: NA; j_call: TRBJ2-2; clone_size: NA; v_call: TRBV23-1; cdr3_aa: CASSQSSGHPADTGELFF; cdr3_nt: TGCGCCAGCAGTCAGTCGTCGGGGCACCCTGCGGACACCGGGGAGCTGTTTTTT
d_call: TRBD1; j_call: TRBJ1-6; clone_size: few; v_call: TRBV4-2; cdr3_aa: CASSQEPGGKQYNSPLHF; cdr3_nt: TGTGCCAGCAGCCAAGAACCAGGGGGGAAACAATATAATTCACCCCTCCACTTT
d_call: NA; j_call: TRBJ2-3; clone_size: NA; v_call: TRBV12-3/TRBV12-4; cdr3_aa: CASSLGQWGTQYF; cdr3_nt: TGTGCCAGCAGTTTAGGGCAATGGGGTACGCAGTATTTT
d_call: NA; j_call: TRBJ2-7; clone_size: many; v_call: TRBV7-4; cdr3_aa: CASRLDHSSYEQYF; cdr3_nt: TGTGCCAGCAGATTAGACCATAGCTCCTACGAGCAGTACTTC
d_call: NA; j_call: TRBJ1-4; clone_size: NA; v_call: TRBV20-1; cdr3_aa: CSAMTAKRNEKLFF; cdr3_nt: TGCAGTGCTATGACAGCAAAGAGAAATGAAAAACTGTTTTTT
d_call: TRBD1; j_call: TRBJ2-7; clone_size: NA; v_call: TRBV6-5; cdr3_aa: CASSYSFFGTGIHEQYF; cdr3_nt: TGTGCCAGCAGTTACAGTTTCTTCGGGACAGGGATCCACGAGCAGTACTTC
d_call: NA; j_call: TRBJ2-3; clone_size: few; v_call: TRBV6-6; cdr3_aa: CASSYVAARTDTQYF; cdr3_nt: TGTGCCAGCAGTTACGTAGCAGCGCGCACAGATACGCAGTATTTT
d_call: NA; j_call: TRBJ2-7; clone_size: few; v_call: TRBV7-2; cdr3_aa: CASSHDSYEQYF; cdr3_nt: TGTGCCAGCAGCCACGACTCCTACGAGCAGTACTTC
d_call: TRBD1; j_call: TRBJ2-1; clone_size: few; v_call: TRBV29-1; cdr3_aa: CSVKGAQYNEQFF; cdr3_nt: TGCAGCGTTAAGGGGGCGCAGTACAATGAGCAGTTCTTC
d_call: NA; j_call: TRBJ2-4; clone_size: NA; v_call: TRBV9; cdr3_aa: CASSGGAKNIQYF; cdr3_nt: TGTGCCAGCAGCGGGGGGGCCAAAAACATTCAGTACTTC
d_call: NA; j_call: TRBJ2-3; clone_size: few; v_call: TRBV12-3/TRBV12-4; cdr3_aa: CASSYLRRVGTDTQYF; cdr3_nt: TGTGCCAGCAGTTACTTGAGAAGAGTCGGCACAGATACGCAGTATTTT
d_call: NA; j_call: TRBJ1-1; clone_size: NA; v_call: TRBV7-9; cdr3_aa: CASSSSGMNTEAFF; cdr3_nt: TGTGCCAGCAGCTCCAGTGGAATGAACACTGAAGCTTTCTTT
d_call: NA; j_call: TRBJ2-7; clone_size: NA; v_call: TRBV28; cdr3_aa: CASSLLQGYAYEQYF; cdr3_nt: TGTGCCAGCAGTTTATTGCAGGGGTACGCCTACGAGCAGTACTTC
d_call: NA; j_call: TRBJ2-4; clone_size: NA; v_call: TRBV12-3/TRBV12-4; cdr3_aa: CASSTTGNIQYF; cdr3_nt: TGTGCCAGCAGTACCACAGGGAACATTCAGTACTTC
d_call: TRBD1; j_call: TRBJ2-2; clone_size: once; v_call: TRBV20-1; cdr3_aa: CSARSQLQGAYTGELFF; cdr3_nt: TGCAGTGCTAGAAGCCAGTTACAGGGGGCTTACACCGGGGAGCTGTTTTTT
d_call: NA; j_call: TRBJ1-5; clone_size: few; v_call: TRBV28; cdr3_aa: CASRREYSNQPQHF; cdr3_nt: TGTGCCAGCAGAAGGGAGTACAGCAATCAGCCCCAGCATTTT
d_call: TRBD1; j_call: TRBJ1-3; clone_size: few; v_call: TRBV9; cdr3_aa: CASSETLGTGRNTIYF; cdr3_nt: TGTGCCAGCAGCGAGACCCTCGGGACAGGGCGAAACACCATATATTTT
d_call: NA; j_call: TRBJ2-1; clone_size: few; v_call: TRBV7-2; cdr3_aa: CASSLGTDNEQFF; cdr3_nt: TGTGCCAGCAGCTTAGGGACAGACAATGAGCAGTTCTTC
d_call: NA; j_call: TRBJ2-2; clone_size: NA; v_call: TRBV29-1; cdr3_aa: CSVLSWGPPNTGELFF; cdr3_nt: TGCAGCGTCCTCTCTTGGGGGCCTCCCAACACCGGGGAGCTGTTTTTT
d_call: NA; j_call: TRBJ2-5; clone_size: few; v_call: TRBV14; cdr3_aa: CASSQESGSQETQYF; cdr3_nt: TGTGCCAGCAGCCAAGAGTCAGGGAGCCAAGAGACCCAGTACTTC
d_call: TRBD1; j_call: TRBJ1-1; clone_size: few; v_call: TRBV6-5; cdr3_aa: CASSFTGGLAEAFF; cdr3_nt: TGTGCCAGCAGTTTCACAGGGGGCCTGGCTGAAGCTTTCTTT
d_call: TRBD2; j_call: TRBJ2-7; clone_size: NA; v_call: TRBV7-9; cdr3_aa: CASTSGGHEQYF; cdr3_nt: TGTGCCAGCACTTCGGGAGGCCACGAGCAGTACTTC
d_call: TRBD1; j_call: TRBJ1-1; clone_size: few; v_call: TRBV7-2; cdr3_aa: CASRSPGQGMAEAFF; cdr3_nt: TGTGCCAGCAGGAGTCCGGGACAGGGGATGGCTGAAGCTTTCTTT
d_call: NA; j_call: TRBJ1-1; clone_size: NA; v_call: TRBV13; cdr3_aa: CASQVWGEGMITEAFF; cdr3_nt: TGTGCCAGCCAGGTGTGGGGAGAGGGTATGATCACTGAAGCTTTCTTT
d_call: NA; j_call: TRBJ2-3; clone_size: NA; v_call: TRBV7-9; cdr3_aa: CASSLSGVDTQYF; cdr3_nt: TGTGCCAGCAGCTTATCGGGAGTAGATACGCAGTATTTT
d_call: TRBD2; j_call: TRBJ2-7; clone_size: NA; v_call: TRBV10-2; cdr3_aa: CASSVASGGAAEQYF; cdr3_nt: TGCGCCAGCAGTGTCGCTAGCGGGGGGGCCGCCGAGCAGTACTTC
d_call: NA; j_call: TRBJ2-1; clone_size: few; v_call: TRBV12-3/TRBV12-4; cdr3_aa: CASTIGRTGNEQFF; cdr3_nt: TGTGCCAGCACTATAGGCAGGACGGGCAATGAGCAGTTCTTC
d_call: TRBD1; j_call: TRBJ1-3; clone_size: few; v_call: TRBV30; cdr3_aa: CAWWDSHVPGNTIYF; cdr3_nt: TGTGCCTGGTGGGACAGCCACGTTCCTGGAAACACCATATATTTT
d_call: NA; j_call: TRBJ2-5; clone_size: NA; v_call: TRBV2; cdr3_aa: CASSDPQLGREETQYF; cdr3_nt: TGTGCCAGCAGTGATCCTCAACTCGGGAGAGAAGAGACCCAGTACTTC
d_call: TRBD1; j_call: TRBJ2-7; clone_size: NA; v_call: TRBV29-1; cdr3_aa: CSGASWDSPYEQYF; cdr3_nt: TGCAGCGGTGCATCGTGGGACAGCCCCTACGAGCAGTACTTC
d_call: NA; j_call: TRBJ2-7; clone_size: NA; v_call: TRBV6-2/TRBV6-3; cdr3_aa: CASNTRDSYEQYF; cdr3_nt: TGTGCCAGCAACACAAGGGATTCCTACGAGCAGTACTTC
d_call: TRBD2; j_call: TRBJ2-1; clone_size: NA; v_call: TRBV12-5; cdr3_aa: CASGFGEGQFF; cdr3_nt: TGTGCTAGTGGTTTCGGGGAGGGCCAGTTCTTC
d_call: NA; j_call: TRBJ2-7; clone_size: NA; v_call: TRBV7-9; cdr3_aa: CASSSGGRGPSYEQYF; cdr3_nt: TGTGCCAGCAGCTCGGGTGGCAGGGGCCCCTCCTACGAGCAGTACTTC
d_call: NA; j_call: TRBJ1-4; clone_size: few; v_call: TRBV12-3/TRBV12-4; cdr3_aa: CASSQLGEGDEKLFF; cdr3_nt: TGTGCCAGCAGTCAATTGGGGGAGGGAGATGAAAAACTGTTTTTT